Presented here are 28 T cell receptor beta chains from one specimen sequenced in a study of T cells in localized non-small cell lung cancer. Method: immunoSEQ multiplex PCR; TCRdb's copy keeps in-frame clones and lacks some. The sample holds fewer than 20,000 clones, 90% seen once. The sequencing here drew on peripheral blood mononuclear cells, taken before any cancer treatment. These receptors were collected from a woman aged 35-75 years with stage III lung adenocarcinoma.

The chain has TRBV18 and TRBJ2-1; 9 bases fit TRBD2. After removal of 2 bases from V and 7 bases from J, the junction contained 6 bases not matched to a gene. Germline V gene lookup returns CDR1 KGHSH and CDR2 LQKENI. The CDR3 runs 15 residues. The CDR3 is CASSPKAGGPNEQFF. The CDR3, as DNA: TGTGCCAGCTCACCAAAAGCGGGAGGACCAAATGAGCAGTTCTTC. The full variable domain, rest sourced from reference TRBV18 and TRBJ2-1, is NAGVMQNPRHLVRRRGQEARLRCSPMKGHSHVYWYRQLPEEGLKFMVYLQKENIIDESGMPKERFSAEFPKEGPSILRIQQVVRGDSAAYFCASSPKAGGPNEQFFGPGTRLTVL.

The rearrangement uses TRBV27 and TRBJ2-1; D may be TRBD2 (7 bases). This CDR3 spans 13 amino acids. Per the germline V gene, CDR1 is MNHEY and CDR2 is SMNVEV (reference sequence). V lost 3 bases and J 9 bases, leaving 12 bases between the germline ends. The chain's CDR3 is CASSLQGRGEQFF. CDR3 nucleotides: TGTGCCAGCAGTTTGCAGGGGAGGGGTGAGCAGTTCTTC.

This clone was counted between two and nine times. The chain joins TRBV10-3 to TRBJ2-1; TRBD2 matches 8 bases. This CDR3 comprises 17 residues. V shed 2 bases, J shed 0 bases, and the junction held 6 bases outside the gene matches. Germline values: CDR1 ENHRY, CDR2 SYGVKD. As DNA, the CDR3 is TGTGCCATCAGTGAGGGTCTAGCGGGCAACTCCTACAATGAGCAGTTCTTC. Translated: CAISEGLAGNSYNEQFF.

The chain links TRBV19 to TRBJ1-3; D is uncertain. This CDR3 spans 17 amino acids. The germline V gene encodes CDR1 LNHDA and CDR2 SQIVND (reference sequence). The V and J ends lost 4 bases and 0 bases respectively, with 16 bases between them. CDR3 sequence reads: CASSRRRDDSSGNTIYF. The DNA of the CDR3 is TGTGCCAGTAGTAGACGGCGAGACGACTCCTCTGGAAACACCATATATTTT.

The chain recombines TRBV6-1 with TRBJ2-1, with D possibly matching TRBD2 (6 bases). Deletions cut 6 bases from V and 1 base from J, with 7 bases between. Germline assignment: CDR1 MNHNS and CDR2 SASEGT. The CDR3 is 13 amino acids. The DNA of the CDR3 is TGTGCCAGCAGGGAGGGGTCCTACAATGAGCAGTTCTTC. Residues: CASREGSYNEQFF.

CDR3 sequence (DNA): TGCAGCGTTGTAGGGGGGCCCTACGAGCAGTACTTC. This gives the protein CSVVGGPYEQYF. This chain connects TRBV29-1 to TRBJ2-7; D possibly matches TRBD1 or TRBD2 (6 bases each). The CDR3 has 12 amino acids. Per the germline V gene, CDR1 is SQVTM and CDR2 is ANQGSEA. V lost 4 bases to trimming and J lost 2 bases, with 9 bases between them.

This chain connects TRBV5-6 to TRBJ1-2; the D gene is possibly TRBD1 (6 bases). The ends were cut back, 2 bases at V and 4 bases at J, with 9 bases in the middle. The CDR3 runs 13 residues. Germline assignment: CDR1 SGHDT and CDR2 YYEEEE. The CDR3 sequence: CASSLEDSYGYTF. The DNA of the CDR3 is TGTGCCAGCAGCTTAGAGGACAGCTATGGCTACACCTTC.

The V gene is TRBV11-2, the J gene TRBJ2-1, with 8 bases that match TRBD2. This CDR3 is 16 amino acids long. CDR1 is SGHAT and CDR2 is FQNNGV in the germline V gene. The trim removed 4 bases at V and 4 bases at J, leaving 9 bases unmatched. The chain's CDR3 is CASSSTIAGSYNEQFF. Here the CDR3 DNA reads TGTGCCAGCAGCTCGACCATAGCGGGGTCTTACAATGAGCAGTTCTTC.

The chain combines TRBV4-3 with TRBJ2-2, with D possibly TRBD1 on 6 matching bases. Germline assignment: CDR1 LGHNA and CDR2 YSLEER. The V end was cut by 1 base, the J end by 7 bases, with 10 bases between. CDR3 size: 14 residues. CDR3 loop: CASSQGDNGGELFF. In nucleotides, the CDR3 is TGCGCCAGCAGCCAAGGGGACAACGGCGGGGAGCTGTTTTTT.

Only one count was recorded for this clone. The genes are TRBV11-1 and TRBJ2-7; a weak D match, TRBD2 (6 bases). V lost 1 base and J 5 bases, leaving 21 bases between the germline ends. The CDR3 runs 17 residues. Looked up from germline, CDR1 is SGHAT and CDR2 is FQDESV (reference sequence). The CDR3 sequence: CASSLGIRERKVNEQYF. The CDR3 region has the DNA TGTGCCAGCAGCTTAGGGATCCGGGAGCGGAAGGTAAACGAGCAGTACTTC.

The gene calls are TRBV19 and TRBJ2-7, with D possibly called TRBD1 or TRBD2 (6 bases each). Germline V CDR1 and CDR2: LNHDA, SQIVND (reference sequence). V was shortened by 5 bases and J by 2 bases, with 19 bases between the two germline ends. There are 16 residues in the CDR3. CDR3 residues: CASSHNPDRTTYEQYF. DNA of the CDR3: TGTGCCAGTAGTCATAATCCTGACAGGACTACCTACGAGCAGTACTTC.

The chain has TRBV5-6 and TRBJ1-2; TRBD1 might be the D (5 bases). The CDR3 is made up of 15 amino acids. The germline gives CDR1 SGHDT, CDR2 YYEEEE. Trimming cost V 4 bases and J 6 bases, with 19 bases left between them. The DNA for the CDR3 is TGTGCCAGCAGCCAGAGCCCCTCGGGGCCACATGGCTACACCTTC. It codes for CASSQSPSGPHGYTF.

V is TRBV7-9 and J is TRBJ2-3, with 8 bases that match TRBD1. Germline-derived CDR1 and CDR2 are SEHNR and FQNEAQ (reference sequence). J was trimmed by 5 bases and V by 4 bases; bases with no gene match: 5. The CDR3 length is 14 residues. Written as DNA, the CDR3 is TGTGCCAGCAGCTCGCTACAGGGGGTAGATACGCAGTATTTT. It encodes CASSSLQGVDTQYF.

The chain links TRBV5-1 to TRBJ2-1; unclear D gene. The CDR3 has 13 residues. Trimming stripped 0 bases from V and 5 bases from J, with 6 bases between. Per germline, CDR1 SGHRS and CDR2 YFSETQ. The CDR3 sequence: CASSLGPNNEQFF. The CDR3 nucleotides are TGCGCCAGCAGCTTGGGACCGAACAATGAGCAGTTCTTC.

This chain joins TRBV6-1 and TRBJ1-1; D gene uncertain. There are 13 residues in the CDR3. The V and J ends lost 1 base and 3 bases respectively, with 6 bases between them. Germline V lookup: CDR1 MNHNS, CDR2 SASEGT. The CDR3 is CASSEVGDTEAFF. CDR3 DNA: TGTGCCAGCAGTGAAGTCGGGGACACTGAAGCTTTCTTT.

The sample holds a few counts of this clone. Here the CDR3 DNA reads TGCGCCAGCAGCTTGGACGGACAAGGATATGGCTACACCTTC. Translation: CASSLDGQGYGYTF. V usage is TRBV5-1 and J usage is TRBJ1-2; D is possibly TRBD1 (5 bases). Trimming stripped 0 bases from V and 5 bases from J, with 11 bases between. The germline gives CDR1 SGHRS, CDR2 YFSETQ. The CDR3 is 14 residues long.

The rearrangement joins TRBV6-1 to TRBJ1-2; 9 bases fit TRBD1. Germline-derived CDR1 and CDR2 are MNHNS and SASEGT. The CDR3 sequence is 13 residues long. V was clipped by 7 bases and J by 5 bases; unmatched bases: 5. In nucleotides, the CDR3 is TGTGCCAGCAAGCCGGGACAGGGTTATGGCTACACCTTC. Amino acids: CASKPGQGYGYTF.

The rearrangement links TRBV5-6 to TRBJ1-4; tentatively, D is TRBD1 (6 bases). V shed 4 bases and J shed 0 bases, with 10 bases lying between them. Per germline, CDR1 SGHDT and CDR2 YYEEEE. This CDR3 has 15 amino acids. The CDR3 spells CASSGRTATNEKLFF. The CDR3 nucleotides read TGTGCCAGCAGCGGAAGGACAGCAACTAATGAAAAACTGTTTTTT.

This clone came up a few times. No DNA is shown, since the ends of the CDR3 on it are uncertain; the CDR3 is the one TCRdb lists. The chain employs TRBV28 and TRBJ1-6. Termini included, the CDR3 measures 13 amino acids. Germline CDR1 is MDHEN and CDR2 is SYDVKM. CDR3 amino acids: CASILGGGSPLHF.

The rearrangement uses TRBV14 and TRBJ2-7; TRBD2 matches at 7 bases. CDR1 SGHDN and CDR2 FVKESK come from the germline V gene. The V and J ends lost 9 bases and 4 bases, in that order; junction bases with no gene match: 6. The CDR3 is 12 amino acids. CDR3 in DNA: TGTGCCAGAACCCGGCGGGGGTACGAGCAGTACTTC. It codes for CARTRRGYEQYF.

This clone was picked up one time. The rearrangement links TRBV12-5 to TRBJ1-1; 9 bases fit TRBD1. Germline values: CDR1 LGHNT, CDR2 FRNRAP. Trimming cost V 5 bases and J 0 bases; bases outside gene matches: 4. The CDR3 is 15 residues long. DNA of the CDR3: TGTGCTAGTGGTACCGGACAGGGGATGAACACTGAAGCTTTCTTT. It is translated as CASGTGQGMNTEAFF.

V is TRBV5-6 and J is TRBJ2-2; possibly TRBD1 for D (6 bases). Between the trimmed V and J ends, which lost 1 base and 4 bases, there was a span of 14 bases. Germline V lookup: CDR1 SGHDT, CDR2 YYEEEE. This CDR3 contains 16 residues. DNA of the CDR3: TGTGCCAGCAGCTTGCGTGTGGGGGCGAGCACCGGGGAGCTGTTTTTT. It translates to CASSLRVGASTGELFF.

V is TRBV7-6 and J is TRBJ2-7; 12 bases map to TRBD2. The CDR3 covers 13 residues. V was pared by 5 bases and J by 5 bases, with 1 base of the junction left unmatched. CDR1 is SGHVS, CDR2 FNYEAQ, per germline. The CDR3 bases are TGTGCCAGCAGCCGACTAGCGGGGGACGAGCAGTACTTC. It specifies CASSRLAGDEQYF.

The rearrangement links TRBV28 to TRBJ1-4; tentative D call: TRBD1 (5 bases). Between the trimmed V and J ends, which lost 2 bases and 5 bases, there was a span of 12 bases. From germline, CDR1 is MDHEN and CDR2 SYDVKM. CDR3 length equals 15 residues. CDR3 in amino acids: CASSLGAGGNEKLFF. DNA of the CDR3: TGTGCCAGCAGTTTAGGGGCAGGAGGGAATGAAAAACTGTTTTTT.

This chain links TRBV2 with TRBJ2-1; D could derive from TRBD1 or TRBD2 (5 bases each). CDR3 length: 13 amino acids. Germline-derived CDR1 and CDR2 are SNHLY and FYNNEI. The ends were cut back, 7 bases at V and 15 bases at J, with 22 bases in the middle. Written as DNA, the CDR3 is TGTGCCAGCACTAGGGACGCGTATTCTCAGGGGTTCTTC. Translating it yields CASTRDAYSQGFF.

The chain has TRBV5-1 and TRBJ2-7; weak D call: TRBD1 (5 bases). This CDR3 region has 14 residues. Trimming removed 5 bases from V and 3 bases from J, with 15 bases in between. Germline CDR1 SGHRS, CDR2 YFSETQ. CDR3 DNA sequence: TGCGCCAGCAGACTCTCGCCAGGACACTACGAGCAGTACTTC. Encoded protein: CASRLSPGHYEQYF. Variable domain in full (rest from reference TRBV5-1 and TRBJ2-7): KAGVTQTPRYLIKTRGQQVTLSCSPISGHRSVSWYQQTPGQGLQFLFEYFSETQRNKGNFPGRFSGRQFSNSRSEMNVSTLELGDSALYLCASRLSPGHYEQYFGPGTRLTVT.

Written as DNA, the CDR3 is TGTGCCAGCACTCTGGGCCCATCGAAAGAGACCCAGTACTTC. Its translation is CASTLGPSKETQYF. The genes are TRBV6-1 and TRBJ2-5; D call uncertain. The CDR3 contains 14 residues. From germline, CDR1 is MNHNS and CDR2 SASEGT. V lost 7 bases and J 3 bases, leaving 15 bases between the germline ends.

The chain uses TRBV28 and TRBJ2-2; D not certain. V gave up 1 base and J gave up 5 bases, with 8 bases separating them. Germline CDR1 reads MDHEN; CDR2 reads SYDVKM. There are 14 residues in the CDR3. The DNA for the CDR3 is TGTGCCAGCAGTTTATATATGGGGACCGGGGAGCTGTTTTTT. It codes for CASSLYMGTGELFF.